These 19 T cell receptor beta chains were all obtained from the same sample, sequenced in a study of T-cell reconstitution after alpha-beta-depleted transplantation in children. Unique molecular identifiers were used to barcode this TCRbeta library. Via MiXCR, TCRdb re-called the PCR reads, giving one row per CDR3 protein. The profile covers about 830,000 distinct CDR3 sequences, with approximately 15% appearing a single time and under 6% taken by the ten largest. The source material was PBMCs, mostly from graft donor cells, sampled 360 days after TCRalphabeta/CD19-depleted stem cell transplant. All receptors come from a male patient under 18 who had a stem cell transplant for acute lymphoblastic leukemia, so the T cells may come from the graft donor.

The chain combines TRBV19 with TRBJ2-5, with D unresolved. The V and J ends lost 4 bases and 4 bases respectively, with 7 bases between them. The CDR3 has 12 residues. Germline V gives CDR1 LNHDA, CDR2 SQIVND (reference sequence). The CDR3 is CASSTDRETQYF. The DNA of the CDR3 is TGTGCCAGTAGTACGGACCGAGAGACCCAGTACTTC.

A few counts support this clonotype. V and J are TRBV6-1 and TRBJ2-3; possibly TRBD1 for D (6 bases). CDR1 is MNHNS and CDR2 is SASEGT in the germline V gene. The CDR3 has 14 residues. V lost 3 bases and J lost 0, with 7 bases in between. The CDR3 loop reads CASSETGSTDTQYF. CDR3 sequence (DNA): TGTGCCAGCAGTGAGACAGGTAGCACAGATACGCAGTATTTT.

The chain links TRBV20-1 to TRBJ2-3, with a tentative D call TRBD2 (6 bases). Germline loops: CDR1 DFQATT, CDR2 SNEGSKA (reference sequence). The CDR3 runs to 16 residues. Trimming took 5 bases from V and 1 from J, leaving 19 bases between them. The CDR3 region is CSAVGGAKIGTDTQYF. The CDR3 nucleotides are TGCAGTGCTGTGGGGGGAGCTAAAATAGGCACAGATACGCAGTATTTT.

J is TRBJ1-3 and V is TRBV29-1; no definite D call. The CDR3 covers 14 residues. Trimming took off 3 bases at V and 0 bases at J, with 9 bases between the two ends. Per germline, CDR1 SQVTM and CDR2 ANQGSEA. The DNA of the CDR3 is TGCAGCGTTGATTGGGTTGACTCTGGAAACACCATATATTTT. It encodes CSVDWVDSGNTIYF.

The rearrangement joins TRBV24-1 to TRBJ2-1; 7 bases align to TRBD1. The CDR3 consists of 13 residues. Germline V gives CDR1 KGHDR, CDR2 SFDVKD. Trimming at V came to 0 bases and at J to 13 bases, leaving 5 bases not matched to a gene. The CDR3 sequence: CATSDLRGRPQFF. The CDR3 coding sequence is TGTGCCACCAGTGATTTGAGGGGGCGGCCCCAGTTCTTC.

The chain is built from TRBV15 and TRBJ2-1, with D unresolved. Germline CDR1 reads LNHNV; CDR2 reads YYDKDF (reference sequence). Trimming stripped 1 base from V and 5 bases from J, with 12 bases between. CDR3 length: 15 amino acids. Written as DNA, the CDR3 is TGTGCCACCAGCAGAGGACCGGTGGCACACAATGAGCAGTTCTTC. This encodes CATSRGPVAHNEQFF.

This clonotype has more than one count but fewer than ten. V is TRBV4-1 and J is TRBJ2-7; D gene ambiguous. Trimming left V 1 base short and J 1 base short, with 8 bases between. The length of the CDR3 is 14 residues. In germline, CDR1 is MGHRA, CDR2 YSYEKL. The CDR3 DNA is TGCGCCAGCAGCCAAGTAGTCCTTTCCTACGAGCAGTACTTC. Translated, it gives CASSQVVLSYEQYF.

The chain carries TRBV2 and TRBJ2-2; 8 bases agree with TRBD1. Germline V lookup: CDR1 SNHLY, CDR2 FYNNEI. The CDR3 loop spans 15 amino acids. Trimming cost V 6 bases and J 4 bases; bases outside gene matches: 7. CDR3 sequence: CASRSIRGRTGELFF. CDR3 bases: TGTGCCAGCAGGTCGATCAGGGGGCGCACCGGGGAGCTGTTTTTT.

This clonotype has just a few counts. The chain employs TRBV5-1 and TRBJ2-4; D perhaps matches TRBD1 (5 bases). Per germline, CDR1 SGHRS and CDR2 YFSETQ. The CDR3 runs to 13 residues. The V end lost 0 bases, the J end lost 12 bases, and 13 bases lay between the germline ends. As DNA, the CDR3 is TGCGCCAGCAGCTTGGAGGACACCCGTCCTCAGTACTTC. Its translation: CASSLEDTRPQYF.

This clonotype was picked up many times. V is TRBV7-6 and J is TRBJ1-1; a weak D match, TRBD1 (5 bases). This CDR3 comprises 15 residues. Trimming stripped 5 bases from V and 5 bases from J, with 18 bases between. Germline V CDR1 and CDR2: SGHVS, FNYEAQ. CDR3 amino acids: CASSPSSGTGTEAFF. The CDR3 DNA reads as TGTGCCAGCAGCCCGTCGTCAGGGACGGGAACTGAAGCTTTCTTT.

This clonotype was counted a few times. The DNA for the CDR3 is TGTGCCAGCAGCCAGTCGGAGAACACTGAAGCTTTCTTT. Protein: CASSQSENTEAFF. The chain combines TRBV3-1 with TRBJ1-1, with D hard to call. Trimming took 3 bases from V and 1 from J, leaving 6 bases between them. The CDR3 runs 13 residues. Germline V gene data show CDR1 as LGHDT and CDR2 as YNNKEL (reference sequence).

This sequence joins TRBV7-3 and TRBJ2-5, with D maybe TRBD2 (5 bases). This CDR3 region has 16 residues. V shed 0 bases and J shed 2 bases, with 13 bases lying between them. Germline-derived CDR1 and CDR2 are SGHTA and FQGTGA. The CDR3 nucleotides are TGTGCCAGCAGCTTAACGTCCCCAAGCGGACAAGAGACCCAGTACTTC. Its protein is CASSLTSPSGQETQYF.

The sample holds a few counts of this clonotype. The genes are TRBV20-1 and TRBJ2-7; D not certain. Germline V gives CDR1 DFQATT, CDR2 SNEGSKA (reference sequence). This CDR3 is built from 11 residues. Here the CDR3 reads CRADYGHEQYF. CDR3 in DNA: TGCAGGGCCGATTACGGGCACGAGCAGTACTTC.

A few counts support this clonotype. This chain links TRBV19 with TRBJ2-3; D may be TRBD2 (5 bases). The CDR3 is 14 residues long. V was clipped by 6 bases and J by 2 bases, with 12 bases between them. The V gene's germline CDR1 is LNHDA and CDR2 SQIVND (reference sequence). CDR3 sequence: CASRQRFYTDTQYF. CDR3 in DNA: TGTGCCAGTAGGCAGCGGTTCTACACAGATACGCAGTATTTT.

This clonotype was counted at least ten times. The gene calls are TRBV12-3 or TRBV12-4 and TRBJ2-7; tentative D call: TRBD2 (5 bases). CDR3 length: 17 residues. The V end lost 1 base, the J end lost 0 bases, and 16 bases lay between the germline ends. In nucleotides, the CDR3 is TGTGCCAGCAGTTTAGGTGGAGGCCTCCGCTTCTCCTACGAGCAGTACTTC. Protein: CASSLGGGLRFSYEQYF.

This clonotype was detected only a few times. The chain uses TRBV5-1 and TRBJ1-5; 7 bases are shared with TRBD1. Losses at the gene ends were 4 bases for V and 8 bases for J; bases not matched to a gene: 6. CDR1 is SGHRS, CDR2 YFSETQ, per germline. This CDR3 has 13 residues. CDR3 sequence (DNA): TGCGCCAGCAGCCCGACAGGGAGGGAGCCCCAGCATTTT. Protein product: CASSPTGREPQHF.

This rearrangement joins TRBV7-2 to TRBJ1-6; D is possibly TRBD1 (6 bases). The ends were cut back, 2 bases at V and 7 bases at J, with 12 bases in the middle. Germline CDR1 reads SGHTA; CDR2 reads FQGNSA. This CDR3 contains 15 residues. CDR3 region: CASSLLIRGNSPLHF. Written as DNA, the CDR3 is TGTGCCAGCAGCTTATTAATTAGGGGGAATTCACCCCTCCACTTT.

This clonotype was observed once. CDR3 sequence reads: CASSPRDRATGELFF. CDR3 nucleotides: TGTGCCAGCAGTCCCCGGGACAGGGCGACCGGGGAGCTGTTTTTT. V gene TRBV6-2 or TRBV6-3 combines with J gene TRBJ2-2, with 9 bases that match TRBD1. Germline assignment: CDR1 MNHEY and CDR2 SVGEGT. V was pared by 5 bases and J by 5 bases, with 6 bases of the junction left unmatched. The CDR3 length is 15 residues.

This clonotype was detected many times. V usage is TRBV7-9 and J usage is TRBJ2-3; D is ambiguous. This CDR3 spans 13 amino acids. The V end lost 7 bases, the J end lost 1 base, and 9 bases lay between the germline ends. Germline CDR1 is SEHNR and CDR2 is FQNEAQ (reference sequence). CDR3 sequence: CASTYRGTDTQYF. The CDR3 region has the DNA TGTGCCAGCACCTATCGTGGCACAGATACGCAGTATTTT.